The 28 T cell receptor beta chains given below trace back to one sample, sequenced in a study of T-cell reconstitution after alpha-beta-depleted transplantation in children. A library of TCRbeta sequences, prepared with unique molecular identifiers, was generated. MiXCR, applied by TCRdb to the PCR reads, yields one record per CDR3 protein. Here the sample spans under 300,000 distinct CDR3 sequences, roughly 12% being singletons. Sequences were derived from peripheral blood, sampled 180 days after TCRalphabeta/CD19-depleted stem cell transplant. These receptors were taken from a male patient aged 2-9 years who had a stem cell transplant for chronic granulomatous disease, so the T cells may come from the graft donor.

This clonotype has a count of ten or more. The V call is TRBV5-1, the J call TRBJ2-2; D gene unclear. CDR3 length: 14 amino acids. Trimming stripped 7 bases from V and 0 bases from J, with 10 bases between. In germline, CDR1 is SGHRS, CDR2 YFSETQ. CDR3 loop: CASGVAPNTGELFF. The CDR3 nucleotides read TGCGCCAGCGGCGTTGCCCCGAACACCGGGGAGCTGTTTTTT.

This clonotype has a handful of counts. This chain connects TRBV12-3 or TRBV12-4 to TRBJ2-2; a weak D match, TRBD2 (6 bases). The CDR3 is made up of 15 amino acids. V was cut by 7 bases and J by 7 bases, with 19 bases left in between. The CDR3 DNA is TGTGCCAGCATCGCGGGACCGACGACTATCGGGGAGCTGTTTTTT. Translated, it gives CASIAGPTTIGELFF.

In its sample, this clonotype was seen many times. The V and J genes are TRBV12-3 or TRBV12-4 and TRBJ2-7, with D maybe TRBD2 (7 bases). The CDR3 runs 16 residues. V was clipped by 3 bases and J by 5 bases, with 20 bases between them. The CDR3 protein is CASSFLTGGLLDEQYF. The CDR3 DNA sequence: TGTGCCAGCAGTTTCTTAACGGGGGGCCTCCTGGACGAGCAGTACTTC.

There are a few counts of this clonotype. As DNA, the CDR3 is TGTGCCAGCAGAGGAGGCAGCGCAAATGAAAAACTGTTTTTT. Its translation is CASRGGSANEKLFF. This sequence joins TRBV2 and TRBJ1-4; no clear D. Germline CDR1 and CDR2: SNHLY and FYNNEI. Trimming removed 6 bases at V and 5 bases at J, with 13 bases between. This CDR3 is built from 14 residues.

Worth noting for this clonotype: A much larger clone lies a single base off, so this may be a read error. This chain connects TRBV15 to TRBJ2-5; D perhaps matches TRBD2 (5 bases). The CDR3 consists of 13 residues. Germline CDR1 and CDR2: LNHNV and YYDKDF (reference sequence). The chain's CDR3 is CASSSTPGETQYF. The CDR3, as DNA: TGTGCCTCCAGCAGTACACCGGGGGAGACCCAGTACTTC.

This clonotype was recorded at least ten times. V usage is TRBV15 and J usage is TRBJ2-3; D may be TRBD1 or TRBD2 (6 bases each). Trimming removed 4 bases from V and 2 bases from J, with 19 bases in between. CDR3 length: 17 residues. Looked up from germline, CDR1 is LNHNV and CDR2 is YYDKDF (reference sequence). The CDR3 sequence is CATSNPFQRGPTDTQYF. CDR3 bases: TGTGCCACCAGCAACCCTTTTCAACGGGGGCCCACAGATACGCAGTATTTT.

As to this clonotype: The junction departs from germline at one end; a sequencing error may be responsible. CDR3 nucleotide sequence: TGTGCCCGCAGTTTGGGGTTCGGTACAGGACTAGCGGGATATGTCGAGCAGTACTTC. This encodes CARSLGFGTGLAGYVEQYF. The rearrangement joins TRBV12-3 or TRBV12-4 to TRBJ2-7, with TRBD2 identical over 12 bases. The CDR3 runs to 19 residues.

This clonotype has at least ten counts. The chain is built from TRBV12-3 or TRBV12-4 and TRBJ2-7; 8 bases align to TRBD1. The CDR3 is 14 residues long. J gave up 3 bases and V 5 bases, and 6 bases lay outside the gene matches. The CDR3 DNA is TGTGCCAGCAGTAACGGACAGGGTGGCTACGAGCAGTACTTC. Protein product: CASSNGQGGYEQYF.

This clonotype occurred many times. The chain uses TRBV5-1 and TRBJ2-2; D remains unclear. The CDR3 runs to 13 residues. V lost 0 bases to trimming and J lost 6 bases, with 6 bases between them. Germline lookup yields CDR1 SGHRS and CDR2 YFSETQ. As DNA, the CDR3 is TGCGCCAGCAGCTTGGTTTGGGCCGGGGAGCTGTTTTTT. It codes for CASSLVWAGELFF.

This clonotype was counted a few times. This chain joins TRBV18 and TRBJ2-5; 7 nucleotides line up with TRBD1. Per the germline V gene, CDR1 is KGHSH and CDR2 is LQKENI. V shed 5 bases, J shed 3 bases, and the junction held 9 bases outside the gene matches. The CDR3 is made up of 15 amino acids. This CDR3 reads CASSYGTATKETQYF. The CDR3 coding sequence is TGTGCCAGCTCATACGGGACAGCGACTAAAGAGACCCAGTACTTC. The full variable domain, rest sourced from reference TRBV18 and TRBJ2-5, is NAGVMQNPRHLVRRRGQEARLRCSPMKGHSHVYWYRQLPEEGLKFMVYLQKENIIDESGMPKERFSAEFPKEGPSILRIQQVVRGDSAAYFCASSYGTATKETQYFGPGTRLLVL.

This clonotype came up many times. The J gene is TRBJ2-7, the V gene TRBV12-3 or TRBV12-4, with a tentative D call TRBD2 (6 bases). V was pared by 4 bases and J by 4 bases, with 14 bases between. The CDR3 runs 14 residues. This CDR3 is CASSSPGGTYEQYF. In nucleotides, the CDR3 is TGTGCCAGCAGTTCCCCGGGCGGGACGTACGAGCAGTACTTC.

This clonotype was seen repeatedly, ten times or more. The chain carries TRBV12-3 or TRBV12-4 and TRBJ2-7; D is ambiguous. Trimming removed 5 bases at V and 2 bases at J, with 10 bases between. The CDR3 contains 13 residues. This chain's CDR3 is CASSAGSTYEQYF. The CDR3 DNA sequence: TGTGCCAGCAGTGCCGGGTCCACCTACGAGCAGTACTTC.

This clonotype was observed many times. The rearrangement joins TRBV10-2 to TRBJ2-7; 7 bases align to TRBD2. The germline gives CDR1 WSHSY, CDR2 SAAADI. V dropped 4 bases and J dropped 2; count of bases not matched to a gene: 8. The CDR3 spans 15 residues. CDR3 region: CASSVMGEGPYEQYF. DNA for the CDR3: TGCGCCAGCAGTGTTATGGGGGAGGGCCCCTACGAGCAGTACTTC.

This clonotype was counted many times. The chain recombines TRBV12-3 or TRBV12-4 with TRBJ1-1; TRBD1 matches at 8 bases. The CDR3 covers 14 residues. The ends lost 6 bases at V and 11 bases at J; junction bases unmatched: 14. CDR3 sequence reads: CASRQTNRGKGAFF. The CDR3 DNA follows: TGTGCCAGCAGACAGACCAACAGGGGGAAGGGGGCTTTCTTT.

Ten or more counts support this clonotype. The V call is TRBV29-1, the J call TRBJ2-7; TRBD1 aligns across 7 bases. With 7 bases clipped from V and 2 bases from J, the junction kept 11 bases outside the gene matches. The CDR3 extends over 14 amino acids. CDR1 is SQVTM and CDR2 is ANQGSEA in the germline V gene. CDR3 nucleotides: TGCAGCGCATCCCCAGGACAGGCGCCCTACGAGCAGTACTTC. This sequence encodes CSASPGQAPYEQYF.

To note about this clonotype: This may come from a read error, since a much larger clone is one base off. The CDR3 here is CTSSLDRAGQPQHF. The CDR3, as DNA: TGTACCAGCTCTTTGGACAGGGCGGGTCAGCCCCAGCATTTT. V usage is TRBV6-1 and J usage is TRBJ1-5; 8 nucleotides agree with TRBD1. The CDR3 is 14 residues long. CDR1 and CDR2 (germline): MNHNS, SASEGT.

This clonotype was detected ten times or more. The V gene is TRBV7-6, the J gene TRBJ2-7; tentatively, D is TRBD2 (6 bases). The CDR3 is 14 amino acids. Trimming took 5 bases from V and 2 from J, leaving 13 bases between them. Germline values: CDR1 SGHVS, CDR2 FNYEAQ. The CDR3 DNA sequence: TGTGCCAGCAGCAAGTCCGGGACTCCCTACGAGCAGTACTTC. Residues: CASSKSGTPYEQYF.

The chain carries TRBV14 and TRBJ2-1; a possible D gene is TRBD1 (6 bases). CDR1 is SGHDN and CDR2 is FVKESK in the germline V gene. Trimming pared 2 bases from V and 3 bases from J, leaving 11 bases between. The CDR3 runs 15 residues. For the CDR3, the DNA is TGTGCCAGCAGCCAAATAGACAGGCTCTACAATGAGCAGTTCTTC. Its translation is CASSQIDRLYNEQFF.

This rearrangement joins TRBV30 to TRBJ2-7, with unresolved D. The length of the CDR3 is 15 residues. The V end lost 2 bases, the J end lost 1 base, and 15 bases lay between the germline ends. Germline CDR1 is GTSNPN and CDR2 is SVGIG (reference sequence). The CDR3 bases are TGTGCCTGGAGTCCTTCACTGGAGCGTTCCTACGAGCAGTACTTC. Translation gives CAWSPSLERSYEQYF. Filled out from reference TRBV30 and TRBJ2-7, the complete variable domain reads SQTIHQWPATLVQPVGSPLSLECTVEGTSNPNLYWYRQAAGRGLQLLFYSVGIGQISSEVPQNLSASRPQDRQFILSSKKLLLSDSGFYLCAWSPSLERSYEQYFGPGTRLTVT.

This clonotype was seen many times. V usage is TRBV29-1 and J usage is TRBJ2-4, with a possible D match to TRBD2 (7 bases). The CDR3 consists of 15 residues. Per germline, CDR1 SQVTM and CDR2 ANQGSEA. V lost 8 bases and J 0 bases, leaving 17 bases between the germline ends. In nucleotides, the CDR3 is TGCAGCCCCCGCGCCCGGGGGGCAGCCAAAAACATTCAGTACTTC. Amino acid sequence: CSPRARGAAKNIQYF.

The chain recombines TRBV6-2 or TRBV6-3 with TRBJ2-7; perhaps TRBD1 as D (7 bases). This CDR3 has 15 amino acids. V was cut by 2 bases and J by 5 bases, with 16 bases left in between. Germline V gene data show CDR1 as MNHEY and CDR2 as SVGEGT. CDR3 nucleotides: TGTGCCAGCAGTTACAGGGAGGACAGGAGGCACGAGCAGTACTTC. It specifies CASSYREDRRHEQYF.

This clonotype has ten or more counts. The chain has TRBV18 and TRBJ2-7, with TRBD1 matching over 11 bases. The CDR3 is 15 residues long. With V trimmed by 4 bases and J by 0 bases, 2 bases remained unmatched. From germline, CDR1 is KGHSH and CDR2 LQKENI. Here the CDR3 reads CASSLGQGASYEQYF. CDR3 sequence (DNA): TGTGCCAGCTCACTCGGACAGGGGGCCTCCTACGAGCAGTACTTC.

This clonotype was seen many times. This chain uses TRBV9 with TRBJ2-6, with D perhaps TRBD1 or TRBD2 (6 bases each). This CDR3 is built from 18 residues. V lost 0 bases and J 0 bases, leaving 13 bases between the germline ends. Germline V gives CDR1 SGDLS, CDR2 YYNGEE. CDR3 nucleotide sequence: TGTGCCAGCAGCGTAGACGGGGGCCTACTCTCTGGGGCCAACGTCCTGACTTTC. It yields the protein CASSVDGGLLSGANVLTF.

There are many counts of this clonotype. This chain links TRBV5-5 with TRBJ1-1; tentative D call: TRBD1 (6 bases). Germline V gene lookup returns CDR1 SGHKS and CDR2 YYEKEE (reference sequence). The CDR3 runs to 17 residues. Between the trimmed V and J ends, which lost 0 bases and 0 bases, there was a span of 15 bases. The CDR3 reads CASSLEGRGRMNTEAFF. Here the CDR3 DNA reads TGTGCCAGCAGCTTGGAGGGCAGGGGACGTATGAACACTGAAGCTTTCTTT.

This clonotype has a count of ten or more. This rearrangement joins TRBV7-2 to TRBJ2-3; 9 bases match TRBD2. Per the germline V gene, CDR1 is SGHTA and CDR2 is FQGNSA. J lost 3 bases, V lost 0 bases, and 4 bases had no gene match. This CDR3 has 16 residues. The CDR3 loop reads CASSLASGRGTDTQYF. CDR3 DNA sequence: TGTGCCAGCAGCTTAGCTAGCGGGAGAGGAACAGATACGCAGTATTTT.

This clonotype was detected ten times or more. The V call is TRBV20-1, the J call TRBJ1-1; D gene ambiguous. V was pared by 4 bases and J by 2 bases, with 8 bases between. Germline V gene lookup returns CDR1 DFQATT and CDR2 SNEGSKA (reference sequence). CDR3 length equals 12 residues. The CDR3 spells CSATPGNTEAFF. CDR3 in DNA: TGCAGTGCTACCCCGGGTAACACTGAAGCTTTCTTT.

This clonotype was found many times. The gene calls are TRBV20-1 and TRBJ2-1; 15 nucleotides agree with TRBD2. The CDR3 length is 14 residues. CDR1 DFQATT and CDR2 SNEGSKA come from the germline V gene (reference sequence). J gave up 5 bases and V 5 bases, and 1 base lay outside the gene matches. The CDR3 DNA is TGCAGTGCTTGGACTAGCGGGGGGGACAATGAGCAGTTCTTC. Residues: CSAWTSGGDNEQFF.

A word on this clonotype: This may be a read error: a much more frequent sequence differs by one nucleotide. This rearrangement joins TRBV5-1 to TRBJ2-1; D uncertain. The CDR3 is made up of 13 amino acids. CDR1 and CDR2 (germline): SGHRS, YFSETQ. V gave up 5 bases and J gave up 8 bases, with 14 bases separating them. The CDR3 loop reads CASSPDELHEQFF. The CDR3, as DNA: TGCGCCAGCAGTCCCGACGAGCTCCATGAGCAGTTCTTC.